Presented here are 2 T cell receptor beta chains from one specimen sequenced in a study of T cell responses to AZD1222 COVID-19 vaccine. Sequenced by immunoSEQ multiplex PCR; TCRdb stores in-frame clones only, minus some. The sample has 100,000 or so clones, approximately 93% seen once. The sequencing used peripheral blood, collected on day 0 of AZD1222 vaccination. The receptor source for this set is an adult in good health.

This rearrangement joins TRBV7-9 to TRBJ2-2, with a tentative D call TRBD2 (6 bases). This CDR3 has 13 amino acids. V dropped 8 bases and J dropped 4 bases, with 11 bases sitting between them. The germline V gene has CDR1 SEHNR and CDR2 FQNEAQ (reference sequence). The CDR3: CASPAEGTGELFF. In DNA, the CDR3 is TGTGCCAGCCCTGCGGAGGGCACCGGGGAGCTGTTTTTT.

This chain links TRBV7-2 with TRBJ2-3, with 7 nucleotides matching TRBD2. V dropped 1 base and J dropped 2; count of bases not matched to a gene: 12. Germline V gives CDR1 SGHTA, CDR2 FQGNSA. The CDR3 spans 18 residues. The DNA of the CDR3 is TGTGCCAGCAGCTTAGTAGGTACGGCTAGCGGATTCACAGATACGCAGTATTTT. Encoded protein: CASSLVGTASGFTDTQYF. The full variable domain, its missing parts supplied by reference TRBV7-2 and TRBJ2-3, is GAGVSQSPSNKVTEKGKDVELRCDPISGHTALYWYRQSLGQGLEFLIYFQGNSAPDKSGLPSDRFSAERTGGSVSTLTIQRTQQEDSAVYLCASSLVGTASGFTDTQYFGPGTRLTVL.